This T cell receptor beta chain was sequenced in a study of regulatory T cells in long-lasting Graves disease. Study information: The definition of persistent Graves' disease was over 5 years of antithyroid drugs with positive TSH receptor antibodies.

Study results and caveats: Patients with persistent Graves' had lower TCR diversity than newly diagnosed patients. Favored gene segments in persistent disease were TRBV28, TRBJ1-2 and TRBJ2-5. Public clonotype sharing was higher in persistent than newly diagnosed patients.

Trimming removed 6 bases from V and 12 bases from J, with 24 bases in between. CDR1 and CDR2 from the germline V gene are MRHNA and SNTAGT. CDR3 size: 14 residues. A note on this clonotype: Its antigen is unidentified.

For TCR beta, libraries came from iRepertoire HTBI primers and Arm-PCR of CDR3 regions. TCRdb redid the calling of the multiplex PCR reads with MiXCR, one entry per CDR3 protein. The repertoire holds about 420,000 distinct CDR3 sequences, 20% to 25% seen once, with roughly 26% in the top ten. The time point denotes: persistent/refractory GD, antithyroid drugs over 5 years with positive TRAb. The authors made the TCR library using RNA they extracted from PBMCs. The clonotype was recovered from a female donor with Graves disease. The chain uses TRBV6-4 and TRBJ2-7, with D possibly matching TRBD2 (6 bases). The input for sequencing was peripheral blood mononuclear cells (PBMCs), taken when the disease was refractory, from a patient treated with antithyroid drugs. CDR3 region: CASRTGGRLDRRYF. The CDR3 nucleotides are TGTGCCAGCAGGACTGGTGGGAGACTAGATAGAAGGTACTTC.